The source of this TCR beta chain is a study of control samples from healthy donors and cancer patients. Sequencing was performed with immunoSEQ multiplex PCR; in TCRdb, only in-frame clones are kept and a portion is missing. The sample shows more than 140,000 clones, 85% to 95% of them seen only once. The TCR sequence derives from a man between 35 and 55 years old in good health. The specimen sequenced was blood.

The CDR3 loop reads CATSRDILASYNEQFF. CDR3 in DNA: TGTGCCACCAGCAGAGATATACTAGCTTCCTACAATGAGCAGTTCTTC. This chain uses TRBV15 with TRBJ2-1; D might be TRBD2 (6 bases). Germline loops: CDR1 LNHNV, CDR2 YYDKDF (reference sequence). The V and J ends lost 0 bases and 1 base respectively, with 10 bases between them. CDR3 length equals 16 residues.